What follows are 8 T cell receptor beta chains derived from one specimen sequenced in a study of CD8+ T cells in alopecia areata. Extraction of RNA preceded its reverse transcription into cDNA, which served as the sequencing template. Assay: immunoSEQ multiplex PCR; the TCRdb copy retains only in-frame clones and omits some. The repertoire holds more than 200,000 clones, with less than 50% as singletons. Treatment meaning: oral pan-JAK inhibitor, 5-10 mg twice daily. The source was CD4+ T cells sorted from blood, collected between weeks 36 and 40, from a patient treated with tofacitinib. These receptors originate from a human donor with alopecia areata.

The sample holds many counts of this clone. This chain links TRBV6-6 with TRBJ1-1, with D possibly matching TRBD1 (5 bases). Trimming pared 2 bases from V and 5 bases from J, leaving 15 bases between. The germline V gene has CDR1 MNHNY and CDR2 SVGAGI (reference sequence). The CDR3 is 15 amino acids. The CDR3 here is CASSYGAGPGTEAFF. CDR3 sequence (DNA): TGTGCCAGCAGTTACGGGGCAGGCCCTGGGACTGAAGCTTTCTTT.

The V and J genes are TRBV29-1 and TRBJ2-1; TRBD2 aligns across 15 bases. This CDR3 has 15 residues. V lost 6 bases to trimming and J lost 7 bases; unmatched junction nucleotides: 7. The germline V gene encodes CDR1 SQVTM and CDR2 ANQGSEA. Written as DNA, the CDR3 is TGCAGCGTGGCCCGGACTAGCGGGAGGGGGAATGAGCAGTTCTTC. It yields the protein CSVARTSGRGNEQFF.

The genes are TRBV11-2 and TRBJ2-3; D is unresolved. The CDR3 sequence is 13 residues long. Trimming took off 8 bases at V and 1 base at J, with 10 bases between the two ends. Germline V lookup: CDR1 SGHAT, CDR2 FQNNGV. DNA of the CDR3: TGTGCCAGCTCCCGGGCCCGCACAGATACGCAGTATTTT. Residues: CASSRARTDTQYF.

The chain joins TRBV5-1 to TRBJ2-3; weak D call: TRBD2 (5 bases). V lost 1 base and J lost 0, with 15 bases in between. The CDR3 runs to 17 residues. CDR1 is SGHRS, CDR2 YFSETQ, per germline. CDR3 region: CASSLSLRTASTDTQYF. CDR3 nucleotides: TGCGCCAGCAGCTTGTCGCTCCGGACTGCTAGCACAGATACGCAGTATTTT.

This clone was seen only a few times. The chain combines TRBV18 with TRBJ2-1; 7 bases are a match to TRBD2. Germline loops: CDR1 KGHSH, CDR2 LQKENI. Germline trimming cut 3 bases from V and 5 bases from J; bases unmatched to any gene: 10. The CDR3 sequence is 16 residues long. CDR3 DNA: TGTGCCAGCTCACCGACTGGACGGGAGGCAAACAATGAGCAGTTCTTC. Protein product: CASSPTGREANNEQFF.

In its sample, this clone was seen a few times. The chain recombines TRBV7-2 with TRBJ1-2; D gene uncertain. The CDR3 has 14 amino acids. Per germline, CDR1 SGHTA and CDR2 FQGNSA. Between the trimmed V and J ends, which lost 0 bases and 8 bases, there was a span of 13 bases. CDR3 sequence: CASSLAGREDGYTF. The CDR3 DNA reads TGTGCCAGCAGCTTAGCTGGCCGGGAGGACGGCTACACCTTC. The whole variable domain, filled in from reference TRBV7-2 and TRBJ1-2, reads GAGVSQSPSNKVTEKGKDVELRCDPISGHTALYWYRQSLGQGLEFLIYFQGNSAPDKSGLPSDRFSAERTGGSVSTLTIQRTQQEDSAVYLCASSLAGREDGYTFGSGTRLTVV.

V and J are TRBV9 and TRBJ1-5; no definite D call. The V gene lost 0 bases and the J gene lost 2 bases, with 21 bases spanning the gap. This CDR3 contains 19 residues. Germline lookup yields CDR1 SGDLS and CDR2 YYNGEE. The CDR3: CASSVVCCGEGRGNQPQHF. CDR3 nucleotides: TGTGCCAGCAGCGTAGTATGTTGTGGGGAGGGTCGGGGCAATCAGCCCCAGCATTTT.

At least ten counts were recorded for this clone. The V gene is TRBV7-6, the J gene TRBJ2-5; D is ambiguous. Germline CDR1 reads SGHVS; CDR2 reads FNYEAQ. The CDR3 spans 11 residues. Trimming left V 4 bases short and J 5 bases short, with 5 bases between. CDR3: CASSSSETQYF. The CDR3 DNA sequence: TGTGCCAGCAGCTCATCCGAGACCCAGTACTTC.